What follows are 15 T cell receptor beta chains derived from one specimen sequenced in a study of Graves' ophthalmopathy and Graves' hyperthyroidism. Scientists amplified the TCR beta CDR3 regions from RNA transcripts. Amplification began with first-round RT-PCR using HTBI primers, then second-round multiplex PCR was performed. TCRdb re-called the multiplex PCR reads through MiXCR, storing one row per CDR3 protein. The data show 260,000 or so distinct CDR3 sequences, around 42% seen once. Material for sequencing was peripheral blood. The receptors shown here come from an adult man with Graves' ophthalmopathy.

V is TRBV10-3 and J is TRBJ2-5; 10 positions match TRBD1. The CDR3 loop spans 15 amino acids. Germline V gene lookup returns CDR1 ENHRY and CDR2 SYGVKD. V trimming: 2 bases; J trimming: 5 bases; junction bases outside the gene matches: 5. The chain's CDR3 is CAISERQGAWETQYF. CDR3 bases: TGTGCCATCAGTGAGAGACAGGGGGCTTGGGAGACCCAGTACTTC.

The chain carries TRBV24-1 and TRBJ2-5; D perhaps matches TRBD2 (6 bases). The CDR3 has 16 amino acids. Germline V gene sequence: CDR1 KGHDR, CDR2 SFDVKD. V lost 4 bases and J 5 bases, leaving 19 bases between the germline ends. The CDR3 DNA reads as TGTGCCACCAGTGACCCGGGAGCAGGGCCCCGGGAGACCCAGTACTTC. Protein: CATSDPGAGPRETQYF.

As concerns this clonotype: One end of the junction does not line up with germline, which may come from a read error. The V and J genes are TRBV7-8 and TRBJ1-6; TRBD1 aligns across 7 bases. The germline CDR1 and CDR2 sequences are SGHVS and FQNEAQ. The CDR3 is 14 residues long. The CDR3 region is CASSWGQNNSPPHF. CDR3 coding DNA: TGTGCCAGCAGCTGGGGACAGAATAATTCACCCCCCCACTTT.

The J gene is TRBJ2-7, the V gene TRBV6-2 or TRBV6-3; the D is unclear. The V end was cut by 8 bases, the J end by 7 bases, with 15 bases between. Per the germline V gene, CDR1 is MNHEY and CDR2 is SVGEGT. CDR3 length: 12 amino acids. CDR3 nucleotides: TGTGCCAGCTCGTTACAAAAGGTTGAGCAGTACTTC. Protein product: CASSLQKVEQYF.

A word on this clonotype: This could be a read error, since a much larger clone is one nucleotide away. The chain couples TRBV15 to TRBJ1-3; D perhaps matches TRBD1 (5 bases). In germline, CDR1 is LNHNV, CDR2 YYDKDF (reference sequence). The CDR3 length is 15 residues. The DNA for the CDR3 is TGTGCCACCAGCAGAGATCCAGGGTCTGGAGACACCATATATTTT. This encodes CATSRDPGSGDTIYF.

V is TRBV10-2 and J is TRBJ2-7; TRBD1 agrees at 8 bases. The CDR3 contains 14 residues. V was clipped by 6 bases and J by 1 base; unmatched bases: 5. Germline V gene data show CDR1 as WSHSY and CDR2 as SAAADI. CDR3 protein: CASSSHRGSYEQYF. DNA for the CDR3: TGCGCCAGCAGCTCACACAGGGGGTCCTACGAGCAGTACTTC.

This clonotype was detected only a few times. The chain couples TRBV2 to TRBJ2-7; perhaps TRBD1 as D (6 bases). The CDR3 extends over 14 amino acids. The V end lost 1 base, the J end lost 4 bases, and 11 bases lay between the germline ends. Per germline, CDR1 SNHLY and CDR2 FYNNEI. The CDR3 sequence is CASSEGTGIYEQYF. The CDR3 DNA follows: TGTGCCAGCAGTGAAGGAACAGGGATTTACGAGCAGTACTTC.

V usage is TRBV19 and J usage is TRBJ1-1, with D tentatively TRBD1 (5 bases). V lost 6 bases and J 11 bases, leaving 16 bases between the germline ends. The length of the CDR3 is 12 residues. CDR1 LNHDA and CDR2 SQIVND come from the germline V gene (reference sequence). The CDR3 DNA is TGTGCCAGTAGGCCCGGGGGAGCGGGGGCTTTCTTT. Its translation: CASRPGGAGAFF.

This chain uses TRBV5-1 with TRBJ2-5; the D is unclear. The CDR3 totals 16 residues. V dropped 0 bases and J dropped 2 bases, with 14 bases sitting between them. Germline V CDR1 and CDR2: SGHRS, YFSETQ. The CDR3 here is CASSLAPRVGQETQYF. The CDR3 nucleotides read TGCGCCAGCAGCTTGGCCCCCCGGGTGGGGCAAGAGACCCAGTACTTC.

The chain joins TRBV20-1 to TRBJ2-5, with D unresolved. The CDR3 runs to 13 residues. V lost 3 bases to trimming and J lost 3 bases, with 11 bases between them. The germline V gene encodes CDR1 DFQATT and CDR2 SNEGSKA (reference sequence). CDR3 sequence: CSASWRAEETQYF. The CDR3 DNA is TGCAGTGCTAGTTGGCGCGCTGAAGAGACCCAGTACTTC.

The chain combines TRBV5-1 with TRBJ2-7, with D perhaps TRBD1 (6 bases). This CDR3 is built from 13 residues. Trimming shortened V by 2 bases and J by 3 bases, and 9 bases separated the two germline ends. Looked up from germline, CDR1 is SGHRS and CDR2 is YFSETQ. The CDR3 here is CASSFGQYYEQYF. The DNA of the CDR3 is TGCGCCAGCAGCTTCGGACAGTACTACGAGCAGTACTTC.

This clonotype has at least ten counts. This chain joins TRBV15 and TRBJ1-2, with 7 positions matching TRBD1. The CDR3 has 12 amino acids. Germline CDR1 reads LNHNV; CDR2 reads YYDKDF (reference sequence). The V gene end was trimmed by 5 bases and the J gene end by 12 bases; junction bases not matched to a gene: 9. The CDR3 DNA follows: TGTGCCACCAGCCGAGGCACAGGGGTCGACACCTTC. This codes for CATSRGTGVDTF.

This clonotype has ten or more counts. V is TRBV10-3 and J is TRBJ2-7; D not resolved. Trimming shortened V by 3 bases and J by 4 bases, and 10 bases separated the two germline ends. This CDR3 is 13 amino acids long. Looked up from germline, CDR1 is ENHRY and CDR2 is SYGVKD. The CDR3 sequence: CAISDSGDYEQYF. The CDR3 region has the DNA TGTGCCATCAGTGATAGTGGAGATTACGAGCAGTACTTC.

This clonotype was counted a single time. The rearrangement joins TRBV7-8 to TRBJ2-5; D is unclear. V was cut by 5 bases and J by 4 bases, with 11 bases left in between. This CDR3 has 13 amino acids. Germline values: CDR1 SGHVS, CDR2 FQNEAQ. CDR3 residues: CASSQRGAETQYF. The DNA of the CDR3 is TGTGCCAGCAGCCAGCGAGGCGCAGAGACCCAGTACTTC.

This chain uses TRBV20-1 with TRBJ1-6, with D perhaps TRBD1 (6 bases). V was cut by 3 bases and J by 8 bases, with 14 bases left in between. This CDR3 is 14 amino acids long. Germline CDR1 DFQATT, CDR2 SNEGSKA (reference sequence). CDR3 in DNA: TGCAGTGCTAGCGGGGGGGCGAATTATTCACCCCTCCACTTT. Translation gives CSASGGANYSPLHF.